A single sample is the source of the 32 T cell receptor beta chains below, sequenced in a study of cytotoxic CD8 clonotypes in ibrutinib-treated CLL. This table comes from immunoSEQ multiplex PCR, and its TCRdb copy is limited to in-frame clones, with some not included. Altogether roughly 160,000 clones are present, around 84% being singletons, with the ten largest covering roughly 2%. The material sequenced was PBMCs, taken after 12 months of ibrutinib treatment. The receptor set was obtained from a human donor with chronic lymphocytic leukemia.

In this sample, this clone turned up once. Other DNA sequences from this sample encode an identical CDR3 as well. The V call is TRBV25-1, the J call TRBJ2-1; D ambiguous. Trimming pared 3 bases from V and 0 bases from J, leaving 6 bases between. The CDR3 totals 14 residues. CDR1 MGHDK and CDR2 SYGVNS come from the germline V gene. CDR3 in amino acids: CASSEQSSYNEQFF. CDR3 DNA sequence: TGTGCCAGCAGTGAGCAGAGCTCCTACAATGAGCAGTTCTTC.

This clone was seen a handful of times. The rearrangement joins TRBV4-1 to TRBJ2-3, with 7 bases fitting TRBD2. Trimming removed 4 bases from V and 3 bases from J; junction bases left unmatched: 7. The CDR3 totals 15 residues. CDR1 and CDR2 from the germline V gene are MGHRA and YSYEKL. The CDR3 DNA reads TGCGCCAGCAGCCCGCGGGAGAGAGTAACAGATACGCAGTATTTT. It is translated as CASSPRERVTDTQYF.

The V call is TRBV28, the J call TRBJ2-7; D gene ambiguous. There are 15 residues in the CDR3. Germline V gives CDR1 MDHEN, CDR2 SYDVKM. V was trimmed by 7 bases and J by 0 bases, leaving 16 bases between them. For the CDR3, the DNA is TGTGCCAGCAACATCGGGTCCCGGAGCTCCTACGAGCAGTACTTC. Its translation is CASNIGSRSSYEQYF.

The chain carries TRBV27 and TRBJ2-6, with D possibly being TRBD1 or TRBD2 (6 bases each). The CDR3 consists of 19 residues. Germline CDR1 MNHEY, CDR2 SMNVEV (reference sequence). Trimming took 2 bases from V and 3 from J, leaving 20 bases between them. CDR3: CASSLTGAGDFRGANVLTF. DNA of the CDR3: TGTGCCAGCAGTTTAACTGGGGCAGGGGACTTTCGTGGGGCCAACGTCCTGACTTTC.

The chain has TRBV10-3 and TRBJ2-7, with D hard to call. Germline assignment: CDR1 ENHRY and CDR2 SYGVKD. The CDR3 spans 13 residues. The V end lost 4 bases, the J end lost 1 base, and 8 bases lay between the germline ends. The CDR3 DNA reads as TGTGCCATCAGTGGACAAGCTTCCTACGAGCAGTACTTC. It encodes CAISGQASYEQYF.

The chain carries TRBV19 and TRBJ2-3; TRBD1 agrees at 8 bases. The germline V gene has CDR1 LNHDA and CDR2 SQIVND (reference sequence). V dropped 5 bases and J dropped 10; count of bases not matched to a gene: 8. The CDR3 is 13 amino acids. The DNA for the CDR3 is TGTGCCAGTAGTCTTGATGGACAGGGCGCGCAGTATTTT. Protein: CASSLDGQGAQYF.

This clone was seen just once. Other DNA sequences in this specimen translate into the identical CDR3. The CDR3, as DNA: TGTGCCAGTAGTATCCCCGGGGCAGAGACCCAGTACTTC. It is translated as CASSIPGAETQYF. The chain couples TRBV19 to TRBJ2-5; D might be TRBD1 or TRBD2, each matching 5 bases. This CDR3 comprises 13 residues. Germline V gene sequence: CDR1 LNHDA, CDR2 SQIVND (reference sequence). V was cut by 3 bases and J by 4 bases, with 9 bases left in between.

This chain links TRBV27 with TRBJ1-1; D is ambiguous. The CDR3 is 13 amino acids. Looked up from germline, CDR1 is MNHEY and CDR2 is SMNVEV (reference sequence). The V and J ends lost 5 bases and 4 bases respectively, with 11 bases between them. CDR3 DNA sequence: TGTGCCAGCAGTAACGATCGGAGCACTGAAGCTTTCTTT. Residues: CASSNDRSTEAFF.

The rearrangement links TRBV5-6 to TRBJ1-1, with D maybe TRBD1 (5 bases). The germline V gene has CDR1 SGHDT and CDR2 YYEEEE. This CDR3 is 16 amino acids long. V was trimmed by 0 bases and J by 2 bases, leaving 14 bases between them. CDR3 in DNA: TGTGCCAGCAGCTTGGAAGGGGTCAGAAGAAACACTGAAGCTTTCTTT. Encoded protein: CASSLEGVRRNTEAFF.

The V and J genes are TRBV7-9 and TRBJ1-4; TRBD1 matches at 8 bases. Germline V gene sequence: CDR1 SEHNR, CDR2 FQNEAQ (reference sequence). After removal of 4 bases from V and 4 bases from J, the junction contained 2 bases not matched to a gene. The CDR3 spans 14 residues. The CDR3 sequence is CASSYRGDNEKLFF. The DNA for the CDR3 is TGTGCCAGCAGCTACAGGGGGGATAATGAAAAACTGTTTTTT.

This rearrangement joins TRBV6-6 to TRBJ1-5; 9 nucleotides match TRBD1. Per germline, CDR1 MNHNY and CDR2 SVGAGI (reference sequence). This CDR3 has 14 amino acids. V gave up 7 bases and J gave up 6 bases; unmatched junction bases: 7. The CDR3 sequence is CASNPGQGTQPQHF. CDR3 DNA: TGTGCCAGCAATCCGGGACAGGGTACTCAGCCCCAGCATTTT.

This chain connects TRBV27 to TRBJ2-5; D tentatively reads TRBD1 or TRBD2 (5 bases each). Trimming took off 2 bases at V and 2 bases at J, with 21 bases between the two ends. Germline CDR1 is MNHEY and CDR2 is SMNVEV (reference sequence). The CDR3 length is 18 residues. CDR3 bases: TGTGCCAGCAGTTTAGGGGGTTCTTGGATCCGGAGGCAAGAGACCCAGTACTTC. Translating it yields CASSLGGSWIRRQETQYF.

Here the CDR3 DNA reads TGTGCCAGCAGCCGGGGGGGATCTAACACTGAAGCTTTCTTT. This codes for CASSRGGSNTEAFF. The chain has TRBV11-3 and TRBJ1-1, with TRBD1 as a possible D gene (5 bases). Germline lookup yields CDR1 SGHNT and CDR2 YENEEA. The V end lost 5 bases, the J end lost 2 bases, and 12 bases lay between the germline ends. The CDR3 totals 14 residues.

The chain carries TRBV28 and TRBJ2-7; D may be TRBD1 or TRBD2 (6 bases each). Trimming took 5 bases from V and 7 from J, leaving 33 bases between them. Germline values: CDR1 MDHEN, CDR2 SYDVKM. CDR3 length equals 19 residues. The CDR3 nucleotides are TGTGCCAGCAGTCCGCCCATGCTCTTACTAGCCCAGCGGAGGGGGGAGCAGTACTTC. This sequence encodes CASSPPMLLLAQRRGEQYF. The full variable domain, with the rest looked up from reference TRBV28 and TRBJ2-7, is DVKVTQSSRYLVKRTGEKVFLECVQDMDHENMFWYRQDPGLGLRLIYFSYDVKMKEKGDIPEGYSVSREKKERFSLILESASTNQTSMYLCASSPPMLLLAQRRGEQYFGPGTRLTVT.

The chain employs TRBV7-9 and TRBJ1-4; 8 bases are shared with TRBD1. The CDR3 totals 14 residues. With 3 bases clipped from V and 7 bases from J, the junction kept 4 bases outside the gene matches. Germline lookup yields CDR1 SEHNR and CDR2 FQNEAQ (reference sequence). The CDR3 DNA reads as TGTGCCAGCAGCTTGGCAGGGGGCGCTGAAAAACTGTTTTTT. This encodes CASSLAGGAEKLFF.

This sequence joins TRBV7-3 and TRBJ2-3; 7 bases map to TRBD1. The CDR3 sequence is 14 residues long. The V segment lost 6 bases and the J segment 3 bases; nucleotides outside the gene matches: 6. Germline V lookup: CDR1 SGHTA, CDR2 FQGTGA. The CDR3 DNA is TGTGCCAGCAGAGGGGGCGGATTTACAGATACGCAGTATTTT. Protein product: CASRGGGFTDTQYF.

The chain links TRBV5-1 to TRBJ2-4; D remains unclear. The V end lost 0 bases, the J end lost 8 bases, and 9 bases lay between the germline ends. Germline V lookup: CDR1 SGHRS, CDR2 YFSETQ. The CDR3 is 13 amino acids. CDR3 nucleotide sequence: TGCGCCAGCAGCTTGGACGTAGGAGACATTCAGTACTTC. It translates to CASSLDVGDIQYF.

The CDR3 DNA reads as TGTGCCAGCAGAAGACAGAAAAGCTCCTACGAGCAGTACTTC. Translation: CASRRQKSSYEQYF. The chain joins TRBV28 to TRBJ2-7; tentative D call: TRBD1 (5 bases). V was cut by 6 bases and J by 0 bases, with 12 bases left in between. The CDR3 consists of 14 residues. Germline CDR1 MDHEN, CDR2 SYDVKM. The whole variable domain, remainder taken from reference TRBV28 and TRBJ2-7, is DVKVTQSSRYLVKRTGEKVFLECVQDMDHENMFWYRQDPGLGLRLIYFSYDVKMKEKGDIPEGYSVSREKKERFSLILESASTNQTSMYLCASRRQKSSYEQYFGPGTRLTVT.

DNA of the CDR3: TGTGCCAGCGATATGGGGACAGCCTACACAGATACGCAGTATTTT. Translated, it gives CASDMGTAYTDTQYF. The chain links TRBV5-6 to TRBJ2-3; 7 bases align to TRBD1. Germline CDR1 and CDR2: SGHDT and YYEEEE. The J segment lost 2 bases and the V segment lost 7 bases, leaving 10 bases of the junction unmatched. The CDR3 is 15 residues long.

This chain joins TRBV6-5 and TRBJ2-2; D is unresolved. This CDR3 is built from 12 residues. V was clipped by 4 bases and J by 6 bases, with 6 bases between them. CDR1 and CDR2 from the germline V gene are MNHEY and SVGAGI. CDR3 sequence (DNA): TGTGCCAGCAGTTTGGGTCCCGGGGAGCTGTTTTTT. Translating it yields CASSLGPGELFF.

The gene calls are TRBV7-9 and TRBJ2-1; D might be TRBD1 (6 bases). V lost 2 bases and J lost 2, with 10 bases in between. Germline V gene data show CDR1 as SEHNR and CDR2 as FQNEAQ (reference sequence). There are 15 residues in the CDR3. The CDR3 nucleotides read TGTGCCAGCAGCTTACAGCAGGGGCCCTACAATGAGCAGTTCTTC. This translates into CASSLQQGPYNEQFF.

This clone has a handful of counts. The chain combines TRBV15 with TRBJ2-2; D call uncertain. Trimming removed 3 bases from V and 8 bases from J, with 13 bases in between. CDR1 is LNHNV, CDR2 YYDKDF, per germline (reference sequence). This CDR3 region has 14 residues. CDR3 in amino acids: CATSRGYGTGELFF. CDR3 DNA: TGTGCCACCAGCAGGGGTTATGGTACAGGGGAGCTGTTTTTT.

The rearrangement uses TRBV6-5 and TRBJ1-1; the D is unclear. Germline-derived CDR1 and CDR2 are MNHEY and SVGAGI. CDR3 length: 13 amino acids. The CDR3 loop is CASSRVMNTEAFF. CDR3 in DNA: TGTGCTTCTAGCCGGGTTATGAACACTGAAGCTTTCTTT.

The rearrangement links TRBV29-1 to TRBJ2-7, with D perhaps TRBD1 (5 bases). Germline CDR1 reads SQVTM; CDR2 reads ANQGSEA. V was shortened by 6 bases and J by 0 bases, with 27 bases between the two germline ends. This CDR3 is built from 18 residues. Written as DNA, the CDR3 is TGCAGCGTCCGGTCTACCAGTCGACAGTCGATGAGCTCCTACGAGCAGTACTTC. This sequence encodes CSVRSTSRQSMSSYEQYF.

V and J are TRBV6-5 and TRBJ2-2; TRBD2 aligns across 7 bases. V was clipped by 8 bases and J by 2 bases; unmatched bases: 5. The CDR3 spans 14 residues. In germline, CDR1 is MNHEY, CDR2 SVGAGI. CDR3 DNA: TGTGCCAGCTCCTCTAGCGGAAACACCGGGGAGCTGTTTTTT. This translates into CASSSSGNTGELFF.

This chain connects TRBV19 to TRBJ2-5; 8 bases line up with TRBD2. This CDR3 comprises 14 residues. Germline assignment: CDR1 LNHDA and CDR2 SQIVND (reference sequence). V lost 6 bases to trimming and J lost 7 bases; unmatched junction nucleotides: 10. For the CDR3, the DNA is TGTGCCAGTAGGTCCGGGGGGGCTGTCTTGACCCAGTACTTC. It codes for CASRSGGAVLTQYF. Variable domain in full (rest from reference TRBV19 and TRBJ2-5): DGGITQSPKYLFRKEGQNVTLSCEQNLNHDAMYWYRQDPGQGLRLIYYSQIVNDFQKGDIAEGYSVSREKKESFPLTVTSAQKNPTAFYLCASRSGGAVLTQYFGPGTRLLVL.

The genes are TRBV27 and TRBJ2-7; 9 nucleotides line up with TRBD2. V lost 10 bases to trimming and J lost 6 bases; unmatched junction nucleotides: 22. The CDR3 runs 17 residues. Germline CDR1 reads MNHEY; CDR2 reads SMNVEV (reference sequence). The CDR3 DNA follows: TGTGCCACGACGCAAGGGTGGCGCCTGGCGACTAGCGGCGAGCAGTACTTC. It is translated as CATTQGWRLATSGEQYF.

The chain employs TRBV4-3 and TRBJ2-3; 8 bases are shared with TRBD2. Germline CDR1 is LGHNA and CDR2 is YSLEER. J gave up 1 base and V 6 bases, and 6 bases lay outside the gene matches. This CDR3 spans 15 amino acids. The CDR3 DNA follows: TGCGCCAGCAGTCCGGGGGGGCCACGCACAGATACGCAGTATTTT. Residues: CASSPGGPRTDTQYF.

For this clone: Other DNA sequences in this sample translate to the same CDR3. The genes are TRBV5-1 and TRBJ2-3; 8 bases agree with TRBD1. The CDR3 runs to 13 residues. CDR1 is SGHRS, CDR2 YFSETQ, per germline. The V gene end was trimmed by 7 bases and the J gene end by 0 bases; junction bases not matched to a gene: 1. DNA for the CDR3: TGCGCCAGCCGGACAGGGAGCACAGATACGCAGTATTTT. Amino acids: CASRTGSTDTQYF.

The chain employs TRBV7-9 and TRBJ2-2; a weak D match, TRBD2 (5 bases). The CDR3 spans 14 residues. The germline V gene encodes CDR1 SEHNR and CDR2 FQNEAQ (reference sequence). Trimming cost V 1 base and J 5 bases, with 8 bases left between them. Here the CDR3 reads CASSLGGWTGELFF. CDR3 coding DNA: TGTGCCAGCAGCTTAGGAGGGTGGACCGGGGAGCTGTTTTTT.

The chain recombines TRBV7-3 with TRBJ2-7; 7 bases are a match to TRBD1. From germline, CDR1 is SGHTA and CDR2 FQGTGA. The CDR3 is 13 amino acids. V was clipped by 3 bases and J by 2 bases; unmatched bases: 1. Written as DNA, the CDR3 is TGTGCCAGCAGCTTGGACAGGACCTACGAGCAGTACTTC. It specifies CASSLDRTYEQYF. Combining the CDR3 with reference TRBV7-3 and TRBJ2-7 gives the whole variable domain GAGVSQTPSNKVTEKGKYVELRCDPISGHTALYWYRQSLGQGPEFLIYFQGTGAADDSGLPNDRFFAVRPEGSVSTLKIQRTERGDSAVYLCASSLDRTYEQYFGPGTRLTVT.

The V and J genes are TRBV7-8 and TRBJ1-1; 8 nucleotides match TRBD1. CDR3 length: 13 amino acids. Trimming at V came to 5 bases and at J to 7 bases, leaving 6 bases not matched to a gene. Germline-derived CDR1 and CDR2 are SGHVS and FQNEAQ. For the CDR3, the DNA is TGTGCCAGCAGCACTGACAGGGGCCTTGAAGCTTTCTTT. Its translation is CASSTDRGLEAFF.